One sample yielded the 12 T cell receptor beta chains listed below, sequenced in a study of blood T cells in healthy people across ages. A second about 7 to 12 cycle PCR used barcoded and J-beta primers. TCRdb passed the 5' RACE reads through MiXCR, listing each CDR3 protein once. The sample has 950,000 to 1,200,000 distinct CDR3 sequences, less than 45% seen once. What was sequenced was blood. These receptors came from a man between 18 and 35 years old in good health.

The rearrangement links TRBV12-3 or TRBV12-4 to TRBJ2-3; perhaps TRBD2 as D (6 bases). Trimming pared 5 bases from V and 5 bases from J, leaving 17 bases between. CDR3 length equals 15 residues. CDR3 protein: CASSRGSDRGDTQYF. The CDR3 DNA reads TGTGCCAGCAGTCGGGGGTCGGACCGAGGAGATACGCAGTATTTT.

J is TRBJ2-1 and V is TRBV20-1; D might be TRBD1 (6 bases). The V end lost 3 bases, the J end lost 9 bases, and 15 bases lay between the germline ends. The CDR3 is 13 amino acids. CDR1 is DFQATT, CDR2 SNEGSKA, per germline (reference sequence). The CDR3 DNA follows: TGCAGTGCTAGCCCCAGGGGCTGGGGTGAGCAGTTCTTC. This translates into CSASPRGWGEQFF.

The chain is built from TRBV20-1 and TRBJ2-2, with a weak D call TRBD2 (6 bases). Germline V gene lookup returns CDR1 DFQATT and CDR2 SNEGSKA (reference sequence). CDR3 length: 16 residues. CDR3 DNA sequence: TGCAGGGATATAGTGGGAGGTCCTCCTAATACCGGGGAGCTGTTTTTT. This codes for CRDIVGGPPNTGELFF.

This clonotype was picked up a small number of times. The chain links TRBV27 to TRBJ2-7; D is perhaps TRBD2 (5 bases). The CDR3 covers 13 residues. Germline V gene lookup returns CDR1 MNHEY and CDR2 SMNVEV (reference sequence). Trimming took off 2 bases at V and 9 bases at J, with 14 bases between the two ends. The CDR3 here is CASSLRSWERQYF. The CDR3 DNA reads as TGTGCCAGCAGTTTACGCTCCTGGGAGCGGCAGTACTTC.

This sequence joins TRBV12-3 or TRBV12-4 and TRBJ1-3; the D is unclear. This CDR3 is 13 amino acids long. The V end was cut by 8 bases, the J end by 0 bases, with 8 bases between. In DNA, the CDR3 is TGTGCCAGCGTCCAGAGCTCTGGAAACACCATATATTTT. This codes for CASVQSSGNTIYF.

The rearrangement uses TRBV20-1 and TRBJ2-3; the D is unclear. Germline loops: CDR1 DFQATT, CDR2 SNEGSKA (reference sequence). V was shortened by 5 bases and J by 5 bases, with 20 bases between the two germline ends. The CDR3 length is 15 residues. The CDR3 nucleotides read TGCAGTGCTTCCCGTGGGCGGTGGGTAAGAGATACGCAGTATTTT. Its translation: CSASRGRWVRDTQYF.

This clonotype showed up many times. This rearrangement joins TRBV29-1 to TRBJ1-5; D may be TRBD1 (5 bases). The CDR3 spans 12 residues. Germline V gene lookup returns CDR1 SQVTM and CDR2 ANQGSEA. V lost 4 bases to trimming and J lost 2 bases, with 6 bases between them. CDR3 amino acids: CSVGGGNQPQHF. As DNA, the CDR3 is TGCAGCGTTGGGGGCGGCAATCAGCCCCAGCATTTT.

This clonotype has just a few counts. The J gene is TRBJ1-2, the V gene TRBV5-5, with D perhaps TRBD1 (5 bases). CDR3 length equals 16 residues. V gave up 1 base and J gave up 6 bases, with 19 bases separating them. CDR1 SGHKS and CDR2 YYEKEE come from the germline V gene (reference sequence). CDR3 sequence (DNA): TGTGCCAGCAGCTTGACGGTGACAGACACTATCGATGGCTACACCTTC. Amino acids: CASSLTVTDTIDGYTF.

This chain links TRBV20-1 with TRBJ1-5; 7 nucleotides match TRBD1. The CDR3 runs 13 residues. Germline assignment: CDR1 DFQATT and CDR2 SNEGSKA (reference sequence). The J segment lost 11 bases and the V segment lost 7 bases, leaving 14 bases of the junction unmatched. DNA for the CDR3: TGCAGTGTAGTCGGTTCGGGGACAGTGTCCCAGCATTTT. Its translation: CSVVGSGTVSQHF.

This chain joins TRBV6-5 and TRBJ2-7; D may be TRBD1 (7 bases). In germline, CDR1 is MNHEY, CDR2 SVGAGI. The germline V and J ends were trimmed by 7 bases and 3 bases, with 16 bases remaining between them. The CDR3 sequence is 14 residues long. The CDR3 is CASTNFQGGYEQYF. CDR3 nucleotides: TGTGCCAGCACCAATTTCCAGGGGGGCTACGAGCAGTACTTC.

Comments on this clonotype: A single base separates this from a much larger clone, so it may be a read error. The V and J genes are TRBV6-5 and TRBJ1-2; D is unclear. Germline lookup yields CDR1 MNHEY and CDR2 SVGAGI. V lost 0 bases to trimming and J lost 10 bases, with 12 bases between them. The CDR3 has 13 residues. CDR3: CASSYSSGVDYTF. CDR3 bases: TGTGCCAGCAGTTACTCGAGTGGGGTCGACTACACCTTC.

This clonotype was observed a handful of times. This chain connects TRBV7-9 to TRBJ1-1, with 9 bases identical to TRBD1. The CDR3 is 15 amino acids. Germline V gene lookup returns CDR1 SEHNR and CDR2 FQNEAQ (reference sequence). V shed 4 bases and J 2 bases; nucleotides not matched to a gene: 5. The CDR3 spells CASSSYRGRNTEAFF. Here the CDR3 DNA reads TGTGCCAGCAGCTCCTACAGGGGGCGCAACACTGAAGCTTTCTTT.